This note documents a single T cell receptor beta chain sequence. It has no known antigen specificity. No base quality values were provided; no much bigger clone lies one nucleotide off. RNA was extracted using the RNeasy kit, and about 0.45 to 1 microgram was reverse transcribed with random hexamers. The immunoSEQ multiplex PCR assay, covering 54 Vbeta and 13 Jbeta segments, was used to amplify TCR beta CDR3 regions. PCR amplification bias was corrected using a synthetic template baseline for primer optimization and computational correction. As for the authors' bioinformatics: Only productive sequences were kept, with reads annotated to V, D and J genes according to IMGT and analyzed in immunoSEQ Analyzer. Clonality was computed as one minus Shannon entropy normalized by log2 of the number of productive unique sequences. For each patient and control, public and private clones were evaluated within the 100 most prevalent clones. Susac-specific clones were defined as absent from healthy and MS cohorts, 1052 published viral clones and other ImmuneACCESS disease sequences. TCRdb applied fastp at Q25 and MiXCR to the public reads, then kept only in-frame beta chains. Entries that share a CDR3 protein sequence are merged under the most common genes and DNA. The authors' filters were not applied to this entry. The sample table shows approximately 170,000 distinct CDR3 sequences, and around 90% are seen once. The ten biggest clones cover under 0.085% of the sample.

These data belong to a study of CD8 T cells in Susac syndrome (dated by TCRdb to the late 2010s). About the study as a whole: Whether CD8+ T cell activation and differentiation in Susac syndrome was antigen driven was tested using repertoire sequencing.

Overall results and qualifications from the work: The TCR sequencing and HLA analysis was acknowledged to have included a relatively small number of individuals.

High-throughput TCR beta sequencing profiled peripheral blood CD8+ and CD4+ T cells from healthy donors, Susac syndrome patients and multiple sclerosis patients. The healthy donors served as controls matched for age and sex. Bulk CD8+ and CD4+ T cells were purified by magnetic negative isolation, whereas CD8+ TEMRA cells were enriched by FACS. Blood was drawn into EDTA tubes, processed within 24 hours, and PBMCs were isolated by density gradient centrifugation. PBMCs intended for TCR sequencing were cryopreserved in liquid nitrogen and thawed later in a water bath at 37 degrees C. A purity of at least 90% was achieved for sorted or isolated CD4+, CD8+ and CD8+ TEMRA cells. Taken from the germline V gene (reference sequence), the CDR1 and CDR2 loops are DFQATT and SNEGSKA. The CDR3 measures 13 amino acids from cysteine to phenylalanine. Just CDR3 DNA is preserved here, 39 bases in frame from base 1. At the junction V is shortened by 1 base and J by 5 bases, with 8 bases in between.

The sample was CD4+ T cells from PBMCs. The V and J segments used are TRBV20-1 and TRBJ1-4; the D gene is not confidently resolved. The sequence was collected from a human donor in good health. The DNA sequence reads TGCAGTGCTAGAGGGCAGCTCAATGAAAAACTGTTTTTT. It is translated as CSARGQLNEKLFF.